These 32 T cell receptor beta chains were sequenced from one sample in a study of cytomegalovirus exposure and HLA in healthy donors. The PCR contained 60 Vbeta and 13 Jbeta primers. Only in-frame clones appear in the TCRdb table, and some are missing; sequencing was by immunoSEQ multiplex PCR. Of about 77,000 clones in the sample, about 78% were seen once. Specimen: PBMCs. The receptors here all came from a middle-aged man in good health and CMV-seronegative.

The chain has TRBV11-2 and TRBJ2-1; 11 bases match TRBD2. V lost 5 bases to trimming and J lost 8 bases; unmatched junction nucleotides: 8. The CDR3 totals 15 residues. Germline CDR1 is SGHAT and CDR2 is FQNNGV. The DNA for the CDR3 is TGTGCCAGCAGCGAAACTAGCGGGAGTTGGGATGAGCAGTTCTTC. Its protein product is CASSETSGSWDEQFF.

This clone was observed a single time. The CDR3: CASRWAGGGYTF. In DNA, the CDR3 is TGTGCCAGCAGGTGGGCAGGTGGTGGCTACACCTTC. The chain is built from TRBV2 and TRBJ1-2; no firm D call. CDR1 SNHLY and CDR2 FYNNEI come from the germline V gene. The CDR3 loop spans 12 amino acids. The V gene lost 6 bases and the J gene lost 7 bases, with 12 bases spanning the gap.

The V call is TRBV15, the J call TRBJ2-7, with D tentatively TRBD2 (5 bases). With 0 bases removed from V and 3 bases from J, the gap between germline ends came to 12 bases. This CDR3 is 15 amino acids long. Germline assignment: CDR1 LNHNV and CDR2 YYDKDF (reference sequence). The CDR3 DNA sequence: TGTGCCACCAGCAGAGATCTCAGCGGAAGCTACGAGCAGTACTTC. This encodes CATSRDLSGSYEQYF.

CDR3: CASSSSLRNQPQHF. CDR3 sequence (DNA): TGTGCCAGCAGTTCGTCCTTACGGAATCAGCCCCAGCATTTT. The chain uses TRBV7-8 and TRBJ1-5; D gene unclear. There are 14 residues in the CDR3. Trimming cost V 6 bases and J 4 bases, with 13 bases left between them. Per germline, CDR1 SGHVS and CDR2 FQNEAQ.

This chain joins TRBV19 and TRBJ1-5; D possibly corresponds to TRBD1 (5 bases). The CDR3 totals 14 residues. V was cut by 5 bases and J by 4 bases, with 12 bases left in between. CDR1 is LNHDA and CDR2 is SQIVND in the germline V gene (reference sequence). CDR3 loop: CASSVGQQNQPQHF. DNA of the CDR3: TGTGCCAGTAGTGTCGGACAACAGAATCAGCCCCAGCATTTT.

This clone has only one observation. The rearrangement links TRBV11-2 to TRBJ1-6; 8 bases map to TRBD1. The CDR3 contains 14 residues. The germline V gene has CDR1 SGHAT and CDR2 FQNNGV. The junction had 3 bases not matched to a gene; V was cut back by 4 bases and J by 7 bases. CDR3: CASSSTGVNSPLHF. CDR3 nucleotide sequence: TGTGCCAGCAGCTCGACAGGGGTCAATTCACCCCTCCACTTT.

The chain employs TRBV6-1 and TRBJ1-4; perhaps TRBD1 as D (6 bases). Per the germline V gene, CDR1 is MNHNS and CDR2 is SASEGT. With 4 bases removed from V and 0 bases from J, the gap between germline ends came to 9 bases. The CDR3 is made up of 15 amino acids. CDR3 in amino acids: CASSGQEATNEKLFF. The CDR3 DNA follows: TGTGCCAGCAGTGGACAGGAAGCAACTAATGAAAAACTGTTTTTT.

The DNA of the CDR3 is TGTGCCAGCAGCGTGGGGAACGCCCAGGGGACCCAGTACTTC. It translates to CASSVGNAQGTQYF. The chain employs TRBV9 and TRBJ2-5; TRBD1 is a possible D gene (5 bases). V lost 2 bases to trimming and J lost 7 bases, with 15 bases between them. CDR1 SGDLS and CDR2 YYNGEE come from the germline V gene. The CDR3 covers 14 residues.

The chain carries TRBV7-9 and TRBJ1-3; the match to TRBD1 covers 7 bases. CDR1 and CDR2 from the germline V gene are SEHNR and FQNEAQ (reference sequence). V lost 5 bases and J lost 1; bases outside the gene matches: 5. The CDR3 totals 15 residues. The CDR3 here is CASSRDRASGNTIYF. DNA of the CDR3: TGTGCCAGCAGCCGCGACAGGGCTTCTGGAAACACCATATATTTT.

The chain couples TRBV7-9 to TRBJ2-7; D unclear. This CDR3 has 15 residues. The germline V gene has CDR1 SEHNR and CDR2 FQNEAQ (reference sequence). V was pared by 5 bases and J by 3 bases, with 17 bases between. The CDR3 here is CASSPKVSDFYEQYF. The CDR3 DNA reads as TGTGCCAGCAGCCCTAAGGTTTCAGACTTCTACGAGCAGTACTTC.

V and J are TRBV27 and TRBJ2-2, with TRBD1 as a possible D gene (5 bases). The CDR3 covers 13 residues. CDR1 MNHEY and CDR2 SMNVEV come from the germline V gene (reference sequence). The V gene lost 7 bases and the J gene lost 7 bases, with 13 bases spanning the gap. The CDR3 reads CASKYYQGGELFF. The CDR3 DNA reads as TGTGCCAGCAAGTACTATCAGGGCGGGGAGCTGTTTTTT.

CDR3 amino acids: CSVGRGTHEQYF. CDR3 bases: TGCAGCGTTGGCAGGGGGACCCACGAGCAGTACTTC. The chain combines TRBV29-1 with TRBJ2-7; 7 bases agree with TRBD1. The CDR3 is made up of 12 amino acids. Per the germline V gene, CDR1 is SQVTM and CDR2 is ANQGSEA. The junction had 5 bases not matched to a gene; V was cut back by 4 bases and J by 5 bases.

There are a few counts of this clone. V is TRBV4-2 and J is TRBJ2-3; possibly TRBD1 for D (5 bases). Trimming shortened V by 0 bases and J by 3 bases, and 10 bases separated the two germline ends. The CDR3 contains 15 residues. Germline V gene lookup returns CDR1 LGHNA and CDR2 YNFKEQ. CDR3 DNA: TGTGCCAGCAGCCAAGAGTGGGCAGGGACAGATACGCAGTATTTT. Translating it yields CASSQEWAGTDTQYF.

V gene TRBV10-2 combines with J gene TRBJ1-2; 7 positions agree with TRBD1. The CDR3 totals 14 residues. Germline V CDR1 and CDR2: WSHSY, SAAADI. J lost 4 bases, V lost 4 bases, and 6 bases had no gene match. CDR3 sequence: CASSVGQGGYGYTF. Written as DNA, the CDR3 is TGCGCCAGCAGTGTCGGGCAGGGGGGCTATGGCTACACCTTC.

In DNA, the CDR3 is TGTGCCAGCAGTAACCCCTCGGATGAAAAACTGTTTTTT. It encodes CASSNPSDEKLFF. This chain uses TRBV28 with TRBJ1-4; D is undetermined. This CDR3 has 13 amino acids. Germline loops: CDR1 MDHEN, CDR2 SYDVKM. Trimming cost V 5 bases and J 6 bases, with 10 bases left between them.

In nucleotides, the CDR3 is TGTGCCAGCTCACCCAGGGTCTTCATTGACAATGAGCAGTTCTTC. Its protein product is CASSPRVFIDNEQFF. The J gene is TRBJ2-1, the V gene TRBV18; weak D call: TRBD1 (5 bases). The CDR3 loop spans 15 amino acids. Germline CDR1 and CDR2: KGHSH and LQKENI. The germline V and J ends were trimmed by 3 bases and 5 bases, with 14 bases remaining between them.

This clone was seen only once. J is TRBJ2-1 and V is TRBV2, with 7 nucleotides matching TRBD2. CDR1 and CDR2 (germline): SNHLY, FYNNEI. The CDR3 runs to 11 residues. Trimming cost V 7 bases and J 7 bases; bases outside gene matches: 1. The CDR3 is CASILANEQFF. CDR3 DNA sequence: TGTGCCAGCATACTAGCGAATGAGCAGTTCTTC.

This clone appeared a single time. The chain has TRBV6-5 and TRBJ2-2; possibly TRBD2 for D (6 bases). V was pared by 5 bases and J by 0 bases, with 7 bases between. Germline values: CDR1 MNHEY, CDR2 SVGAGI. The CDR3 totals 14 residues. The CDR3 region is CASSGRTNTGELFF. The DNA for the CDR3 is TGTGCCAGCAGTGGGAGGACGAACACCGGGGAGCTGTTTTTT.

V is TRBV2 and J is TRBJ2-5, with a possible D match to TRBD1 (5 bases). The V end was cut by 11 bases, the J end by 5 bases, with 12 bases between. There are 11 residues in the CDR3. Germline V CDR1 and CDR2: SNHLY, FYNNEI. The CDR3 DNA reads TGTGCCTGTAACTACAGGGAGACCCAGTACTTC. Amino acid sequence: CACNYRETQYF.

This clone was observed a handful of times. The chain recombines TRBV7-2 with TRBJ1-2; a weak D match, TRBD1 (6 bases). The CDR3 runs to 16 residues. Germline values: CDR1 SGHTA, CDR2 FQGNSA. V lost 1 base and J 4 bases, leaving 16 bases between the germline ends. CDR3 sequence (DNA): TGTGCCAGCAGCTTAGAACCGTCGACAGGAATCTATGGCTACACCTTC. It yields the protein CASSLEPSTGIYGYTF.

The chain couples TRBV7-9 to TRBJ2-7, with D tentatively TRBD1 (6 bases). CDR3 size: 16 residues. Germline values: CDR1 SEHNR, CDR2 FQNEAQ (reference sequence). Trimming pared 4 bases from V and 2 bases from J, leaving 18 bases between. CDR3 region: CASSWDRQENPYEQYF. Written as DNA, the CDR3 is TGTGCCAGCAGCTGGGACCGACAGGAAAACCCCTACGAGCAGTACTTC.

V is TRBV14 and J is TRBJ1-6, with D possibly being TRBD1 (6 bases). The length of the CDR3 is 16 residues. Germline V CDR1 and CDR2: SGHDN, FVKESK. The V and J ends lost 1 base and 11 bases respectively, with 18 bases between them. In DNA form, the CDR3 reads TGTGCCAGCAGCCAAGTTCATACAGGGCTGGGGCCACCCCTCCACTTT. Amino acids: CASSQVHTGLGPPLHF.

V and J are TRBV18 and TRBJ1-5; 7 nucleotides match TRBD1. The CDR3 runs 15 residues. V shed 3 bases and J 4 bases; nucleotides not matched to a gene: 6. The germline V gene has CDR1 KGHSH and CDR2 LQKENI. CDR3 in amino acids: CASSPQGEGNQPQHF. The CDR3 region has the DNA TGTGCCAGCTCACCTCAGGGGGAAGGAAATCAGCCCCAGCATTTT.

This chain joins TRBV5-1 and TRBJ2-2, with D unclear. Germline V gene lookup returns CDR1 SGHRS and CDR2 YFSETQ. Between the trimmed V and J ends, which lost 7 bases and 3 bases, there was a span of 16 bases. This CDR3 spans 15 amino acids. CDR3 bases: TGCGCCAGCTACATATCGGGTGACGACACCGGGGAGCTGTTTTTT. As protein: CASYISGDDTGELFF.

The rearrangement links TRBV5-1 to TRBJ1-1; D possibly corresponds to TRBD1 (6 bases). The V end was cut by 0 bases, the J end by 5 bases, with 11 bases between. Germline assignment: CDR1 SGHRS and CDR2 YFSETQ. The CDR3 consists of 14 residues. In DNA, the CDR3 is TGCGCCAGCAGCTTGGCACAGGGCGTGACTGAAGCTTTCTTT. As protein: CASSLAQGVTEAFF.

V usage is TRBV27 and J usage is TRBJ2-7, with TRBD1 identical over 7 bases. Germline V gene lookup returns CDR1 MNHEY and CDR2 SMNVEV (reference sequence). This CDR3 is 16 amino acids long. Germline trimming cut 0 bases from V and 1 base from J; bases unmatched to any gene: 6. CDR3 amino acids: CASSLSPVTGSYEQYF. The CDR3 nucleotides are TGTGCCAGCAGTTTATCTCCTGTGACAGGGTCCTACGAGCAGTACTTC.

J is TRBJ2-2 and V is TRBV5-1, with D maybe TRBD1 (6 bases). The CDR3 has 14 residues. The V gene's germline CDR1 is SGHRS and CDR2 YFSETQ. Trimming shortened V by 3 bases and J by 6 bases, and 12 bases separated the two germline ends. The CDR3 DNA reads TGCGCCAGCAGCTGGGGGACAAGTGCCGGGGAGCTGTTTTTT. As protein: CASSWGTSAGELFF.

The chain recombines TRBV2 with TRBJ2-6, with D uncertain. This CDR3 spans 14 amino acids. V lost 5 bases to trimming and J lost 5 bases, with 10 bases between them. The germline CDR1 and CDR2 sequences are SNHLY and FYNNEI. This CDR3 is CASSHGSRANVLTF. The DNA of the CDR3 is TGTGCCAGCAGTCACGGGTCGCGGGCCAACGTCCTGACTTTC. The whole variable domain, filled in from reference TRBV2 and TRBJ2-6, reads EPEVTQTPSHQVTQMGQEVILRCVPISNHLYFYWYRQILGQKVEFLVSFYNNEISEKSEIFDDQFSVERPDGSNFTLKIRSTKLEDSAMYFCASSHGSRANVLTFGAGSRLTVL.

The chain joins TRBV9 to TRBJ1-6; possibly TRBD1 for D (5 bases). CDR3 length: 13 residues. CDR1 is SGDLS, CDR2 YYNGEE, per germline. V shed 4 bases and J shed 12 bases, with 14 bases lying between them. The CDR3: CASSIFGALPLHF. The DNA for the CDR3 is TGTGCCAGCAGCATTTTTGGGGCCCTACCCCTCCACTTT.

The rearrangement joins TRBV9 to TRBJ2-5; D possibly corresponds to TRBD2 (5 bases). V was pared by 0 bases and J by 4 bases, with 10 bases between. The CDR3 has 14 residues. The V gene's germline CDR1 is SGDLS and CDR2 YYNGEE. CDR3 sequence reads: CASSVGTSGETQYF. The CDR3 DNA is TGTGCCAGCAGCGTAGGGACTTCAGGAGAGACCCAGTACTTC.

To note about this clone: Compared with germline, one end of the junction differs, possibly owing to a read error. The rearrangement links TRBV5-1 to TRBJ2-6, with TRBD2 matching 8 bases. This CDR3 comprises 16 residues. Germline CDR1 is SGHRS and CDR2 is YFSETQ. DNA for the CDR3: TGCGCCAGCAGTTTTAGCGGGAACTCTGGGGCCAACGGCCTGACTTTC. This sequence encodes CASSFSGNSGANGLTF. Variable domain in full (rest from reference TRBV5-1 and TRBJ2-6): KAGVTQTPRYLIKTRGQQVTLSCSPISGHRSVSWYQQTPGQGLQFLFEYFSETQRNKGNFPGRFSGRQFSNSRSEMNVSTLELGDSALYLCASSFSGNSGANGLTFGAGSRLTVL.

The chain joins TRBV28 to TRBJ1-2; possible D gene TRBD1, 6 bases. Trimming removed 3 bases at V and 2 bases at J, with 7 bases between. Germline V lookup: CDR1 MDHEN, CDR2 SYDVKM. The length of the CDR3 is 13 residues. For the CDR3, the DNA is TGTGCCAGCAGTTTCGGACAGAACTATGGCTACACCTTC. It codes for CASSFGQNYGYTF.